This T cell receptor (gamma chain) was found in a study of Vδ1+ human thymocytes. Whole-study findings and limits: Despite high sort purity, about 19% of thymic T cell receptor delta sequences were Vdelta2. Thymic TRG and TRD repertoires appeared highly polyclonal, with Gaussian CDR3 length distributions.

The CDR3 is 13 residues long. Germline V gene lookup returns CDR1 VINAFY and CDR2 YDVSNSKD. J was trimmed by 9 bases and V by 5 bases; bases with no gene match: 13. Extracted RNA was reverse transcribed into cDNA. Pooled V-gene forward primers with one constant-region reverse primer generated the CDR3 amplicons by multiplex PCR. TCRdb re-called the multiplex PCR reads using CATT. The table has roughly 30,000 gamma-chain clones, roughly a fifth seen once. This clone was seen more than once but under ten times. As yet, its antigen is unknown. This sequence joins TRGV5 and TRGJ1 or TRGJ2. The sample was Vdelta1+ gamma-delta thymocytes from the thymus. Regarding subset: FACS-sorted CD3+ TCRalphabeta- TCRVdelta1+ TCRVdelta2- thymocytes. The TCR was taken from a boy under three years old who had congenital heart surgery. CDR3: CATWAIRVSKKLF. CDR3 DNA: TGTGCCACCTGGGCTATTCGCGTGAGTAAGAAACTCTTT.